This TCR beta chain stems from a study of early stage breast cancer tumors. Measured with immunoSEQ multiplex PCR; TCRdb has only the in-frame clones, and not every one. The sample holds over 40,000 clones, around 80% seen once. Germline values: CDR1 SGHDN, CDR2 FVKESK. V was clipped by 0 bases and J by 7 bases, with 12 bases between them. This CDR3 region has 15 residues. V and J are TRBV14 and TRBJ2-2; a weak D match, TRBD2 (5 bases). The TCR was taken from a person between 35 and 49 years old with breast cancer. Sequences were obtained from blood. The CDR3 DNA reads TGTGCCAGCAGCCAAGACTCACCGGGAATCGGGGAGCTGTTTTTT. Translating gives CASSQDSPGIGELFF.